This T cell receptor beta chain was sequenced for a study of regulatory T cells in long-lasting Graves disease. Whole-study context: Those with persistent Graves' disease had received antithyroid drugs for over 5 years with positive TSH receptor antibodies.

General study findings and limits: Patients with persistent disease showed a bias toward TRBV28, TRBJ1-2 and TRBJ2-5.

The time point: persistent/refractory GD, antithyroid drugs over 5 years with positive TRAb. Extracted PBMC RNA gave rise to the TCR library. The peripheral blood volume drawn was roughly 8.7 milliliters, and it was collected into EDTA tubes. This clonotype was seen ten or more times. What it binds is unknown. The germline V and J ends were trimmed by 9 bases and 3 bases, with 1 base remaining between them. Looked up from germline, CDR1 is SGDLS and CDR2 is YYNGEE. There are 8 residues in the CDR3. Combining iRepertoire HTBI primers with Arm-PCR of CDR3 regions, the authors built TCR beta libraries. TCRdb reanalysed the multiplex PCR reads using MiXCR and keeps one entry per CDR3 protein. In the table there are 450,000 or so distinct CDR3 sequences, 20% to 25% of which are singletons.

V gene TRBV9 combines with J gene TRBJ2-7; D not resolved. This TCR derives from a female donor with Graves disease. The sequencing used peripheral blood mononuclear cells (PBMCs), collected when the disease was refractory, from a patient treated with antithyroid drugs. CDR3 region: CANYEQYF. CDR3 bases: TGTGCCAACTACGAGCAGTACTTC.